Reported below is one T cell receptor beta chain. V lost 6 bases, J lost 7 bases, and 6 bases lay in between. Germline V gene data show CDR1 as DFQATT and CDR2 as SNEGSKA (reference sequence). The CDR3 has 10 residues. This sample stems from a study of CD8 T cells in Susac syndrome. When the RNA was reverse transcribed, random hexamers were used with an input of roughly 0.45 to 1 ug. Using its own MiXCR run on the immunoSEQ multiplex PCR reads, TCRdb lists one record per CDR3 protein. The sample has under 85,000 distinct CDR3 sequences, 80% to 95% seen once. J is TRBJ2-2 and V is TRBV20-1, with D hard to call. The receptor comes from a human donor with Susac syndrome. The material sequenced was CD8+ T cells from PBMCs. In DNA form, the CDR3 reads TGCAGTGCCCGAGACGGGGAGCTGTTTTTT. Its translation is CSARDGELFF.